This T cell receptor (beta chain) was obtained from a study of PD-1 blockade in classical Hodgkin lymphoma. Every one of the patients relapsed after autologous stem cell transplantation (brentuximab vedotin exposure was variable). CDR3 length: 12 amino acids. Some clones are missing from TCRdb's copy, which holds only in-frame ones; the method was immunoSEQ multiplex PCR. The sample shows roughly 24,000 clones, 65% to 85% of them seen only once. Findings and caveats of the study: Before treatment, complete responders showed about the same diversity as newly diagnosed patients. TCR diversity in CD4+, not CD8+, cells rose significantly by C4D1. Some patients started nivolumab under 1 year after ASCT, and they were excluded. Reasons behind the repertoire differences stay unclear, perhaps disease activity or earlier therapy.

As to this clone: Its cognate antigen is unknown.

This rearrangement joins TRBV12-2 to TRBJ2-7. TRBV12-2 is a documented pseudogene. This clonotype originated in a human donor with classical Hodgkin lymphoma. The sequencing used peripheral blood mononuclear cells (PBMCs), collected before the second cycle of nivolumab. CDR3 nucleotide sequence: TGTGCAAGTCGCTTAGCGCTGTACGAGCAGTACTTC. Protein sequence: CASRLALYEQYF.